One and the same sample provided the 8 T cell receptor beta chains below, sequenced in a study of T-cell memory formation after mild COVID-19. TCRdb passed the 5' RACE reads through MiXCR, listing each CDR3 protein once. The repertoire holds 130,000 to 150,000 distinct CDR3 sequences, with about 5.7% as singletons. The sequencing sample was made of PBMCs or a T cell subset sorted from them (not recorded which). These receptors were taken from an adult woman who had mild COVID-19 (a few samples of this study predate the infection). Cell type and time point are not known.

This clonotype was seen a few times. This sequence joins TRBV20-1 and TRBJ2-1; D gene ambiguous. CDR3 length: 14 amino acids. CDR1 and CDR2 (germline): DFQATT, SNEGSKA (reference sequence). V was pared by 6 bases and J by 0 bases, with 12 bases between. In DNA form, the CDR3 reads TGCAGTGCCCTTCGACCTAGCTCCTACAATGAGCAGTTCTTC. It yields the protein CSALRPSSYNEQFF.

This clonotype was observed at least ten times. The chain has TRBV5-1 and TRBJ2-1, with a weak D call TRBD2 (7 bases). Trimming pared 4 bases from V and 9 bases from J, leaving 17 bases between. Germline CDR1 reads SGHRS; CDR2 reads YFSETQ. This CDR3 has 14 residues. CDR3 amino acids: CASSGGGPQGEQFF. The CDR3 DNA is TGCGCCAGCAGCGGCGGGGGCCCTCAGGGTGAGCAGTTCTTC. The full variable domain, its missing parts supplied by reference TRBV5-1 and TRBJ2-1, is KAGVTQTPRYLIKTRGQQVTLSCSPISGHRSVSWYQQTPGQGLQFLFEYFSETQRNKGNFPGRFSGRQFSNSRSEMNVSTLELGDSALYLCASSGGGPQGEQFFGPGTRLTVL.

For the CDR3, the DNA is TGTGCCAGCACCTTAGCGGGAGGAGGACAAGAGACCCAGTACTTC. Encoded protein: CASTLAGGGQETQYF. The genes are TRBV2 and TRBJ2-5; the match to TRBD2 covers 10 bases. V shed 7 bases, J shed 2 bases, and the junction held 7 bases outside the gene matches. Germline CDR1 is SNHLY and CDR2 is FYNNEI. The CDR3 has 15 residues.

The table lists this clonotype with many counts. The CDR3 DNA reads TGTGCCAGCAGTTACACTAGCTTCAATGAGCAGTTCTTC. This encodes CASSYTSFNEQFF. V is TRBV6-2 or TRBV6-3 and J is TRBJ2-1; tentative D call: TRBD2 (6 bases). Germline V lookup: CDR1 MNHEY, CDR2 SVGEGT. V dropped 2 bases and J dropped 6 bases, with 8 bases sitting between them. The CDR3 is made up of 13 amino acids.

This clonotype was observed a handful of times. The chain recombines TRBV7-2 with TRBJ2-1; D possibly corresponds to TRBD1 (6 bases). From germline, CDR1 is SGHTA and CDR2 FQGNSA. CDR3 length equals 13 residues. With 5 bases removed from V and 10 bases from J, the gap between germline ends came to 15 bases. CDR3 protein: CASSDYRVSEQFF. Written as DNA, the CDR3 is TGTGCCAGCAGCGATTACAGGGTAAGCGAGCAGTTCTTC.

This clonotype has a count of ten or more. The chain is built from TRBV5-1 and TRBJ1-1; D ambiguous. CDR3 length equals 14 residues. Germline V lookup: CDR1 SGHRS, CDR2 YFSETQ. Trimming left V 0 bases short and J 2 bases short, with 8 bases between. The CDR3 DNA sequence: TGCGCCAGCAGCTTGGTTCAACTCAACACTGAAGCTTTCTTT. It encodes CASSLVQLNTEAFF.

The rearrangement joins TRBV7-2 to TRBJ2-3; no firm D call. Germline V gives CDR1 SGHTA, CDR2 FQGNSA. CDR3 length: 16 amino acids. V lost 5 bases, J lost 2 bases, and 17 bases lay in between. This chain's CDR3 is CASSPIELVDTDTQYF. CDR3 nucleotides: TGTGCCAGCAGCCCCATCGAGTTGGTGGACACAGATACGCAGTATTTT.

This clonotype was counted ten times or more. The V gene is TRBV11-3, the J gene TRBJ2-7; maybe TRBD1 (6 bases). Trimming cost V 5 bases and J 3 bases, with 17 bases left between them. This CDR3 contains 15 residues. Germline V gives CDR1 SGHNT, CDR2 YENEEA. Written as DNA, the CDR3 is TGTGCCAGCAGCCCGAGACAGGAGTCCAGCTACGAGCAGTACTTC. Protein product: CASSPRQESSYEQYF. The whole variable domain, remainder taken from reference TRBV11-3 and TRBJ2-7, is EAGVVQSPRYKIIEKKQPVAFWCNPISGHNTLYWYLQNLGQGPELLIRYENEEAVDDSQLPKDRFSAERLKGVDSTLKIQPAELGDSAVYLCASSPRQESSYEQYFGPGTRLTVT.